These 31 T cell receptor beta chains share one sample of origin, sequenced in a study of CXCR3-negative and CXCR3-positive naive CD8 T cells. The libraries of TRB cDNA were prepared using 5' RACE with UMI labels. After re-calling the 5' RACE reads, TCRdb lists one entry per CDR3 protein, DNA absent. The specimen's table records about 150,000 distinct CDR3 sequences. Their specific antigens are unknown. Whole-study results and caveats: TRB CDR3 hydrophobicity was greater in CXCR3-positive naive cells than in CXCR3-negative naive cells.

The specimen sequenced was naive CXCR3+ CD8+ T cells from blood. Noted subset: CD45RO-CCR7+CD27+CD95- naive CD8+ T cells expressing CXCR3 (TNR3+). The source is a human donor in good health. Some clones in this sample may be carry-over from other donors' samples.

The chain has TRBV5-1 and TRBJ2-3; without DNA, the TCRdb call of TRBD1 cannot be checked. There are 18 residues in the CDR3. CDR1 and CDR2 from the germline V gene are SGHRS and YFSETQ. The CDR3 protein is CASSLPETGGEVADTQYF.

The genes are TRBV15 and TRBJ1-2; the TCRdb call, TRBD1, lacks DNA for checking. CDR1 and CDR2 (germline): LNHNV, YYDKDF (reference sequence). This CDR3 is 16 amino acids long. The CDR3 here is CATRGDILEGLYGYTF.

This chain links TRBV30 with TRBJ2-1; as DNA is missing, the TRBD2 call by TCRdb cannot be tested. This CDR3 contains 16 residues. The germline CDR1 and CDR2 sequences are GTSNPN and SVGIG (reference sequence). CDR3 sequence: CAWSGSGRGSYNEQFF.

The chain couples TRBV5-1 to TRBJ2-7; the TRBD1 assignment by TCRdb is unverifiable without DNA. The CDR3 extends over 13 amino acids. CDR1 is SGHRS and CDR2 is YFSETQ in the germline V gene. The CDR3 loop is CASRGEVNYEQYF.

CDR3 sequence reads: CSVEGYGQANTEAFF. V usage is TRBV29-1 and J usage is TRBJ1-1; with no DNA, the TCRdb D assignment of TRBD1 cannot be verified. The CDR3 is made up of 15 amino acids. CDR1 and CDR2 (germline): SQVTM, ANQGSEA.

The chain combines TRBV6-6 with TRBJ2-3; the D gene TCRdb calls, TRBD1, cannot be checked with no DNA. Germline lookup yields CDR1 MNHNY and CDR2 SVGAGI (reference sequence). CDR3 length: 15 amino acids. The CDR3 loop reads CASSYGGGAADTQYF.

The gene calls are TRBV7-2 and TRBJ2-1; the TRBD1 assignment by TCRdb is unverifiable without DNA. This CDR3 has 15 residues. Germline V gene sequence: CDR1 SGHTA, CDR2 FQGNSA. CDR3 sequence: CASSLRQGTYNEQFF.

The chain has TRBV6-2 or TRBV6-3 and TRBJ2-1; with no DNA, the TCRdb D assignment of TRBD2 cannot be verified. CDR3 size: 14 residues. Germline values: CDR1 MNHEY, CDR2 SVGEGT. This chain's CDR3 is CASSPAEGGNEQFF.

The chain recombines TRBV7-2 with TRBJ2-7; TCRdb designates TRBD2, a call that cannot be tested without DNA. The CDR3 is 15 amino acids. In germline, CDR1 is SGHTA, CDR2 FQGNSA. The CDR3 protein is CASIPAGTGSYEQYF.

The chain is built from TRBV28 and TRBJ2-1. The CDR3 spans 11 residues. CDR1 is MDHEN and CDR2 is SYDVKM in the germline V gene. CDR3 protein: CASGQGNEQFF.

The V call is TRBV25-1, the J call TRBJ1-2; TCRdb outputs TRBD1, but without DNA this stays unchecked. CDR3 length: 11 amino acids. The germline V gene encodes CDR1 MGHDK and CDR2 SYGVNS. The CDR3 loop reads CATWDRGGYTF.

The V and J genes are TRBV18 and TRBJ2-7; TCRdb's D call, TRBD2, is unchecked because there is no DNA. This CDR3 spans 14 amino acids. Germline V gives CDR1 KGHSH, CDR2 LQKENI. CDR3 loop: CASSPGGEAYEQYF. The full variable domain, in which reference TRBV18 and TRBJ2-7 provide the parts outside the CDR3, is NAGVMQNPRHLVRRRGQEARLRCSPMKGHSHVYWYRQLPEEGLKFMVYLQKENIIDESGMPKERFSAEFPKEGPSILRIQQVVRGDSAAYFCASSPGGEAYEQYFGPGTRLTVT.

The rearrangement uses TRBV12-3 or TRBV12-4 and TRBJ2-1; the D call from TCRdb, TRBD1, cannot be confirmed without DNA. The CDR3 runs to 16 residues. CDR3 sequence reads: CASSLPRDSLDNEQFF.

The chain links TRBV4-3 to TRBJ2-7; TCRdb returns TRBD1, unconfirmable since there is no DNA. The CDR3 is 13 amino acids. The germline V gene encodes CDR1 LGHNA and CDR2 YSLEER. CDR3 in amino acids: CASSHGDSYEQYF.

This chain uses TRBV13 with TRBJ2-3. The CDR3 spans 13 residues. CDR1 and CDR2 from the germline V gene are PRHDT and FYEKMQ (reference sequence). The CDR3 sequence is CASSLFVADTQYF.

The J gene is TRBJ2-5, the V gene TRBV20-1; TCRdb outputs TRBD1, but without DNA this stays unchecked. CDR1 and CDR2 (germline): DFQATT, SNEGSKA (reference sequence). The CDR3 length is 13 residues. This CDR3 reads CSARDPPVETQYF.

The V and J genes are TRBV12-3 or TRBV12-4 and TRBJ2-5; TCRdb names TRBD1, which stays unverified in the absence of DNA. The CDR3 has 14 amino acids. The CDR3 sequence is CASSLRDRKETQYF.

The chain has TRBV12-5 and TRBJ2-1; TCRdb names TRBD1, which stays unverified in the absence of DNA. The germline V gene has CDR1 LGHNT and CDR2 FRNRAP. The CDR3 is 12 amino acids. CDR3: CASANEGSEQFF.

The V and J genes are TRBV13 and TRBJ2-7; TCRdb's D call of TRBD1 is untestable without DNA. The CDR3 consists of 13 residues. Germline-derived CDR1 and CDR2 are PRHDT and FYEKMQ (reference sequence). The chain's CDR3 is CASSLGQGAEQYF.

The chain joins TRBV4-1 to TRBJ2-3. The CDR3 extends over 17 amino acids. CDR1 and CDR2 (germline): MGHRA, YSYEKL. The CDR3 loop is CASSQESAGDSTDTQYF.

The CDR3: CASSLVGGSYEQYF. J is TRBJ2-7 and V is TRBV28. The CDR3 has 14 amino acids. The germline gives CDR1 MDHEN, CDR2 SYDVKM.

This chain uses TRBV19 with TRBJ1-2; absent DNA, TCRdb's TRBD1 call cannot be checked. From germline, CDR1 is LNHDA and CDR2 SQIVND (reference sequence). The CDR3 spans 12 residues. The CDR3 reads CASSIGASGYTF.

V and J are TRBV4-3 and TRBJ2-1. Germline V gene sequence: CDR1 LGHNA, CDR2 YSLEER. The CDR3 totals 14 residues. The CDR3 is CASSQDGSSNEQFF.

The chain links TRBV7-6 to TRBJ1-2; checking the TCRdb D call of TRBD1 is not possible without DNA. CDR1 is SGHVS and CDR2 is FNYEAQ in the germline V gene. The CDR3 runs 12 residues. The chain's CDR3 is CASSQTGAGYTF. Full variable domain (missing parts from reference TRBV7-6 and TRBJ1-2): GAGVSQSPRYKVTKRGQDVALRCDPISGHVSLYWYRQALGQGPEFLTYFNYEAQQDKSGLPNDRFSAERPEGSISTLTIQRTEQRDSAMYRCASSQTGAGYTFGSGTRLTVV.

CDR3 region: CSVEPQQGPDTQYF. The chain couples TRBV29-1 to TRBJ2-3; the TCRdb D gene call, TRBD1, has no DNA to confirm it. The length of the CDR3 is 14 residues. In germline, CDR1 is SQVTM, CDR2 ANQGSEA.

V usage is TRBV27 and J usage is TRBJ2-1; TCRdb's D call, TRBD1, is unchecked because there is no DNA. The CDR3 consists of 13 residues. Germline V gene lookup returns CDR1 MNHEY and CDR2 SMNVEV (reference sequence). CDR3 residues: CASSLTDRNEQFF.

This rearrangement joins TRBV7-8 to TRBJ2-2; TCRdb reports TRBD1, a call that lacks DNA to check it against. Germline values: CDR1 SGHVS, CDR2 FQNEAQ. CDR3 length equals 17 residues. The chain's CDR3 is CASSGDRGLANTGELFF.

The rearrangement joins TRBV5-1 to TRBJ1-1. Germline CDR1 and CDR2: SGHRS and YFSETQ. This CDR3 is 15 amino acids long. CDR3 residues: CASSLLIAGGTEAFF.

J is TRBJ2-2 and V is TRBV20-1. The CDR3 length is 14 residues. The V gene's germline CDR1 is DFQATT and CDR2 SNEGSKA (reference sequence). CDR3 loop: CSASIGPYTGELFF.

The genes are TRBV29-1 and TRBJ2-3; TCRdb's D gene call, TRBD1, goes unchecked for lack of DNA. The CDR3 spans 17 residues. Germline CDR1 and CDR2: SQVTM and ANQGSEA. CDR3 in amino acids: CSVVSKGQTTRTDTQYF.

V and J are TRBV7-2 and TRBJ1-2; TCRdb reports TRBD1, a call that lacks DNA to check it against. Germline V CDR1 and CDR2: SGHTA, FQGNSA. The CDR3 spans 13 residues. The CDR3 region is CASSFDRVYGYTF.